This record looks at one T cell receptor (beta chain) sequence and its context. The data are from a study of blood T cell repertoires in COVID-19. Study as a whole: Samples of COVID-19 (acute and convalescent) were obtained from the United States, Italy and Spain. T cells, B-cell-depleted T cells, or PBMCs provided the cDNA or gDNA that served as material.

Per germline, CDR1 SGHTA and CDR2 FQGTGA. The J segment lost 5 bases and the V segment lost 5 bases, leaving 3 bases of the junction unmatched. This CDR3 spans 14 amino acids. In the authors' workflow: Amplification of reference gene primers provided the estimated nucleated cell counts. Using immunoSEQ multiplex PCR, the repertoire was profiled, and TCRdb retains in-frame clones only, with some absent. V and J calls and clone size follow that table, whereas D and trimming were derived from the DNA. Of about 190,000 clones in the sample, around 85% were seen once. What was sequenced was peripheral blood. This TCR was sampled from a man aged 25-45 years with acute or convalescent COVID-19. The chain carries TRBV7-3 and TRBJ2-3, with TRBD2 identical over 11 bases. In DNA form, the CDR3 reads TGTGCCAGCAGCCCCGGGACTAGCGGAGATACGCAGTATTTT. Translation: CASSPGTSGDTQYF. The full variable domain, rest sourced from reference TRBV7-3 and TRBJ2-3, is GAGVSQTPSNKVTEKGKYVELRCDPISGHTALYWYRQSLGQGPEFLIYFQGTGAADDSGLPNDRFFAVRPEGSVSTLKIQRTERGDSAVYLCASSPGTSGDTQYFGPGTRLTVL.